Listed below are T cell receptor beta chains from one sample, sequenced in a study of blood T cell repertoires in COVID-19. Only in-frame clones appear in the TCRdb table, and some are missing; sequencing was by immunoSEQ multiplex PCR. The table lists 200,000 or so clones, 85% to 90% of them singletons. The specimen was peripheral blood. The receptors derive from a man aged 25 to 45 with COVID-19, enrolled during active disease. Both conserved end residues are part of each CDR3. Each record gives: clone size, J gene, D gene, V gene, CDR3 DNA, CDR3 protein. The D gene is left open where the match is weak. Part of the rows lack a size; the others show once, few, many or a class for expanded clones.

clone_size: -
j_call: TRBJ1-2
d_call: -
v_call: TRBV28
cdr3_nt: TGTGCCAGCACCGACAAGTATGGCTACACCTTC
cdr3_aa: CASTDKYGYTF

clone_size: -
j_call: TRBJ1-3
d_call: -
v_call: TRBV6-5
cdr3_nt: TGTGCCAGCAGTCCATGGACAGCTGGAAACACCATATATTTT
cdr3_aa: CASSPWTAGNTIYF

clone_size: -
j_call: TRBJ1-2
d_call: -
v_call: TRBV4-1
cdr3_nt: TGCGCCAGCAGCCAAGATTTGGAGGGCTACACCTTC
cdr3_aa: CASSQDLEGYTF

clone_size: -
j_call: TRBJ1-1
d_call: -
v_call: TRBV27
cdr3_nt: TGTGCCAGCAGTTCCTTACTTTCAACTGAAGCTTTCTTT
cdr3_aa: CASSSLLSTEAFF

clone_size: -
j_call: TRBJ2-1
d_call: TRBD2
v_call: TRBV19
cdr3_nt: TGTGCCAGTAGTATAACAGCGGGAGAACTCTACAATGAGCAGTTCTTC
cdr3_aa: CASSITAGELYNEQFF

clone_size: -
j_call: TRBJ2-7
d_call: -
v_call: TRBV2
cdr3_nt: TGTGCCAGCTTAGAATCGGGACTGCAGTACTCCTACGAGCAGTACTTC
cdr3_aa: CASLESGLQYSYEQYF

clone_size: -
j_call: TRBJ1-2
d_call: -
v_call: TRBV4-2
cdr3_nt: TGTGCCAGCAGCCAACTCCCAACAGGCGGCTACACCTTC
cdr3_aa: CASSQLPTGGYTF

clone_size: -
j_call: TRBJ2-1
d_call: -
v_call: TRBV20-1
cdr3_nt: TGCAGTGCTAGTCGGGACTGGACTAACAGCTCCTACAATGAGCAGTTCTTC
cdr3_aa: CSASRDWTNSSYNEQFF

clone_size: -
j_call: TRBJ2-7
d_call: TRBD1
v_call: TRBV11-1
cdr3_nt: TGTGCCAGCAGCAGACAGGGACCGAATTACGAGCAGTACTTC
cdr3_aa: CASSRQGPNYEQYF

clone_size: -
j_call: TRBJ1-5
d_call: TRBD1
v_call: TRBV2
cdr3_nt: TGTGCCAGCAGTACCACAGGGGATCAGCCCCAGCATTTT
cdr3_aa: CASSTTGDQPQHF

clone_size: once
j_call: TRBJ1-2
d_call: -
v_call: TRBV6-2/TRBV6-3
cdr3_nt: TGTGCCAGCAGTTTCGGAGACTATGGCTACACCTTC
cdr3_aa: CASSFGDYGYTF

clone_size: -
j_call: TRBJ1-2
d_call: TRBD1
v_call: TRBV7-2
cdr3_nt: TGTGCCAGCAGCGCAGCGGGACAGGAGAGGTATGGCTACACCTTC
cdr3_aa: CASSAAGQERYGYTF

clone_size: -
j_call: TRBJ2-1
d_call: TRBD2
v_call: TRBV7-8
cdr3_nt: TGTGCCAGCAGCTTAGAAGCCGGGACTAGCGGGAGCAATGAGCAGTTCTTC
cdr3_aa: CASSLEAGTSGSNEQFF

clone_size: -
j_call: TRBJ2-4
d_call: TRBD1
v_call: TRBV28
cdr3_nt: TGTGCCAGCAGTTACAGGGGATTAGCCAAAAACATTCAGTACTTC
cdr3_aa: CASSYRGLAKNIQYF

clone_size: -
j_call: TRBJ2-7
d_call: TRBD1
v_call: TRBV6-6
cdr3_nt: TGTGCCAGCAGTTACCCGGGACAGGGCGCCTACGAGCAGTACTTC
cdr3_aa: CASSYPGQGAYEQYF

clone_size: many
j_call: TRBJ2-4
d_call: -
v_call: TRBV2
cdr3_nt: TGTGCCAGCAGTGATCCTCAGGGGTCCAAAAACATTCAGTACTTC
cdr3_aa: CASSDPQGSKNIQYF

clone_size: -
j_call: TRBJ1-5
d_call: -
v_call: TRBV15
cdr3_nt: TGTGCCACCCAACGTGGGGGGACGGCGCATAATCAGCCCCAGCATTTT
cdr3_aa: CATQRGGTAHNQPQHF

clone_size: -
j_call: TRBJ1-1
d_call: -
v_call: TRBV7-3
cdr3_nt: TGTGCCAGCAGCTCCGGGACATTCATGAACACTGAAGCTTTCTTT
cdr3_aa: CASSSGTFMNTEAFF

clone_size: few
j_call: TRBJ2-7
d_call: -
v_call: TRBV5-5
cdr3_nt: TGTGCCAGCAGCTTGAGACAGCCCCACAAGCAGTACTTC
cdr3_aa: CASSLRQPHKQYF

clone_size: -
j_call: TRBJ1-5
d_call: -
v_call: TRBV19
cdr3_nt: TGTGCCAGTAGTATATTACAGGGTGGGAATCAGCCCCAGCATTTT
cdr3_aa: CASSILQGGNQPQHF

clone_size: -
j_call: TRBJ2-3
d_call: -
v_call: TRBV9
cdr3_nt: TGTGCCAGCAGCGTAGCGGGAGCCCCTAGCACAGATACGCAGTATTTT
cdr3_aa: CASSVAGAPSTDTQYF

clone_size: -
j_call: TRBJ1-2
d_call: TRBD1
v_call: TRBV5-1
cdr3_nt: TGCGCCAGCAGCCTCAATTCGGACAGGGGGTACTATGGCTACACCTTC
cdr3_aa: CASSLNSDRGYYGYTF

clone_size: -
j_call: TRBJ2-7
d_call: -
v_call: TRBV10-3
cdr3_nt: TGTGCCATCAGGGCAGGGGACTACGAGCAGTACTTC
cdr3_aa: CAIRAGDYEQYF

clone_size: -
j_call: TRBJ2-5
d_call: TRBD1
v_call: TRBV6-2/TRBV6-3
cdr3_nt: TGTGCCAGCAGCTGGGGGACAGGGGGGGATCAAGAGACCCAGTACTTC
cdr3_aa: CASSWGTGGDQETQYF

clone_size: -
j_call: TRBJ2-1
d_call: -
v_call: TRBV5-1
cdr3_nt: TGCGCCAGCAGCTTCCCCGACAATGAGCAGTTCTTC
cdr3_aa: CASSFPDNEQFF

clone_size: -
j_call: TRBJ2-1
d_call: TRBD2
v_call: TRBV7-6
cdr3_nt: TGTGCCAGCAGCTTCGGACTAGCGGGAGGGCCAAGCAATGAGCAGTTCTTC
cdr3_aa: CASSFGLAGGPSNEQFF

clone_size: -
j_call: TRBJ1-2
d_call: -
v_call: TRBV12-3/TRBV12-4
cdr3_nt: TGTGCCAGCAGTCCGACAGGTCCCTATGGCTACACCTTC
cdr3_aa: CASSPTGPYGYTF

clone_size: -
j_call: TRBJ1-2
d_call: -
v_call: TRBV2
cdr3_nt: TGTGCCAGCACTCCGGGGGGGCGGGCTGGCTACACCTTC
cdr3_aa: CASTPGGRAGYTF

clone_size: -
j_call: TRBJ1-2
d_call: -
v_call: TRBV2
cdr3_nt: TGTGCCAGCAGTGTGACGACAGTCGATGGCTACACCTTC
cdr3_aa: CASSVTTVDGYTF

clone_size: -
j_call: TRBJ1-3
d_call: -
v_call: TRBV6-1
cdr3_nt: TGTGCCAGCAGTGACGCTGCCAGGGCTGGAAACACCATATATTTT
cdr3_aa: CASSDAARAGNTIYF

clone_size: -
j_call: TRBJ2-2
d_call: TRBD1
v_call: TRBV5-4
cdr3_nt: TGTGCCAGCAGCCCCGGACAGGGAACCGGGGAGCTGTTTTTT
cdr3_aa: CASSPGQGTGELFF

clone_size: -
j_call: TRBJ1-2
d_call: -
v_call: TRBV11-2
cdr3_nt: TGTGCCAGCAGCCACTACGAATATGGCTACACCTTC
cdr3_aa: CASSHYEYGYTF

clone_size: -
j_call: TRBJ2-3
d_call: TRBD2
v_call: TRBV7-3
cdr3_nt: TGTGCCAGCAGCTTATTTTCCGGGACTAGCGGGACAGATACGCAGTATTTT
cdr3_aa: CASSLFSGTSGTDTQYF

clone_size: -
j_call: TRBJ1-3
d_call: -
v_call: TRBV5-6
cdr3_nt: TGTGCCAGCAGTCAATGGAGGATGCAGGCTGGAAACACCATATATTTT
cdr3_aa: CASSQWRMQAGNTIYF

clone_size: -
j_call: TRBJ2-1
d_call: TRBD1
v_call: TRBV7-9
cdr3_nt: TGTGCCAGCAGCTTAGTACAGGGGGTGGATGAGCAGTTCTTC
cdr3_aa: CASSLVQGVDEQFF

clone_size: -
j_call: TRBJ1-1
d_call: TRBD1
v_call: TRBV12-5
cdr3_nt: TGTGCTAGTGGGGGACAGGGCGGGGCTTTCTTT
cdr3_aa: CASGGQGGAFF

clone_size: -
j_call: TRBJ1-6
d_call: -
v_call: TRBV19
cdr3_nt: TGTGCCAGTAGTCACGGAGGGGGGGGCGGTAATTCACCCCTCCACTTT
cdr3_aa: CASSHGGGGGNSPLHF

clone_size: -
j_call: TRBJ2-7
d_call: -
v_call: TRBV3-1/TRBV3-2
cdr3_nt: TGTGCCAGCAGCCAAGATAGGCGGGGAGAGCAGTACTTC
cdr3_aa: CASSQDRRGEQYF

clone_size: -
j_call: TRBJ1-3
d_call: -
v_call: TRBV7-9
cdr3_nt: TGTGCCAGCAGCTCCCCAGGATTATCTGGAAACACCATATATTTT
cdr3_aa: CASSSPGLSGNTIYF

clone_size: -
j_call: TRBJ1-3
d_call: TRBD1
v_call: TRBV7-8
cdr3_nt: TGTGCCAGCAGCCCTGCCGGGACAGCCATCCTTTACTCTGGAAACACCATATATTTT
cdr3_aa: CASSPAGTAILYSGNTIYF

clone_size: -
j_call: TRBJ2-5
d_call: TRBD2
v_call: TRBV7-2
cdr3_nt: TGTGCCAGCAGCTTAACAGCGGGAGCCCAACCAGAGACCCAGTACTTC
cdr3_aa: CASSLTAGAQPETQYF

clone_size: -
j_call: TRBJ2-1
d_call: TRBD2
v_call: TRBV6-4
cdr3_nt: TGTGCCAGCAGTGACTCAGCGGGAGCCGACTACAATGAGCAGTTCTTC
cdr3_aa: CASSDSAGADYNEQFF

clone_size: -
j_call: TRBJ2-7
d_call: -
v_call: TRBV27
cdr3_nt: TGTGCCAGCAGTTTATCTATCTCCGGGACACAGTCCTACGAGCAGTACTTC
cdr3_aa: CASSLSISGTQSYEQYF

clone_size: -
j_call: TRBJ1-1
d_call: -
v_call: TRBV24-1
cdr3_nt: TGTGCCACCAGTGATCCCCGGGGGGGCCGCCGGGCTGAAGCTTTCTTT
cdr3_aa: CATSDPRGGRRAEAFF

clone_size: -
j_call: TRBJ1-6
d_call: TRBD1
v_call: TRBV6-5
cdr3_nt: TGTGCCAGCAGTTACTCCCAGGGACAGGGCTCACCCCTCCACTTT
cdr3_aa: CASSYSQGQGSPLHF

clone_size: -
j_call: TRBJ2-7
d_call: -
v_call: TRBV29-1
cdr3_nt: TGCAGCGTTCGCTCTGCCAGCCCCGGGTACGAGCAGTACTTC
cdr3_aa: CSVRSASPGYEQYF

clone_size: -
j_call: TRBJ2-7
d_call: -
v_call: TRBV9
cdr3_nt: TGTGCCAGCAGCGTAGAGGGAGGCCGCGGCGAGCAGTACTTC
cdr3_aa: CASSVEGGRGEQYF

clone_size: -
j_call: TRBJ1-3
d_call: -
v_call: TRBV7-6
cdr3_nt: TGTGCCAGCAGCTTAATGTATCAGGGTCTGTCTGGAAACACCATATATTTT
cdr3_aa: CASSLMYQGLSGNTIYF

clone_size: -
j_call: TRBJ1-1
d_call: -
v_call: TRBV29-1
cdr3_nt: TGCAGCGTTGAAGGCCCAAGCGGTACAGCGAACACTGAAGCTTTCTTT
cdr3_aa: CSVEGPSGTANTEAFF

clone_size: -
j_call: TRBJ2-7
d_call: -
v_call: TRBV24-1
cdr3_nt: TGTGCCACCAGTGAGGGGCTTGTTAGGAAGCAGTACTTC
cdr3_aa: CATSEGLVRKQYF

clone_size: -
j_call: TRBJ2-1
d_call: -
v_call: TRBV20-1
cdr3_nt: TGCAGTGCTAGTCTATTAGACAATGAGCAGTTCTTC
cdr3_aa: CSASLLDNEQFF

clone_size: few
j_call: TRBJ2-3
d_call: -
v_call: TRBV3-1/TRBV3-2
cdr3_nt: TGTGCCAGCAGACAATACACCACAGATACGCAGTATTTT
cdr3_aa: CASRQYTTDTQYF